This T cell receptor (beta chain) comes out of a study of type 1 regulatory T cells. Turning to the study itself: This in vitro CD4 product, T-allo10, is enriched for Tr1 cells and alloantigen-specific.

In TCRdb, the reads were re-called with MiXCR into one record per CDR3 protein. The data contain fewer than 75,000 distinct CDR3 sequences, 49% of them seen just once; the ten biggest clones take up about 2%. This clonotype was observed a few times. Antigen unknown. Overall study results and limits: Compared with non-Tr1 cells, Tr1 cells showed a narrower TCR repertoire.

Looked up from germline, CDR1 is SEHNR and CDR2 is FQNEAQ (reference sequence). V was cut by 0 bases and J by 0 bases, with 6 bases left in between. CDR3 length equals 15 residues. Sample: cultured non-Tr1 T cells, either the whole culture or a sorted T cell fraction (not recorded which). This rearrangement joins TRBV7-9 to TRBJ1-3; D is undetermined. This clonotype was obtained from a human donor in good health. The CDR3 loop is CASSLAANSGNTIYF. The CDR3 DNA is TGTGCCAGCAGCTTAGCGGCAAACTCTGGAAACACCATATATTTT.